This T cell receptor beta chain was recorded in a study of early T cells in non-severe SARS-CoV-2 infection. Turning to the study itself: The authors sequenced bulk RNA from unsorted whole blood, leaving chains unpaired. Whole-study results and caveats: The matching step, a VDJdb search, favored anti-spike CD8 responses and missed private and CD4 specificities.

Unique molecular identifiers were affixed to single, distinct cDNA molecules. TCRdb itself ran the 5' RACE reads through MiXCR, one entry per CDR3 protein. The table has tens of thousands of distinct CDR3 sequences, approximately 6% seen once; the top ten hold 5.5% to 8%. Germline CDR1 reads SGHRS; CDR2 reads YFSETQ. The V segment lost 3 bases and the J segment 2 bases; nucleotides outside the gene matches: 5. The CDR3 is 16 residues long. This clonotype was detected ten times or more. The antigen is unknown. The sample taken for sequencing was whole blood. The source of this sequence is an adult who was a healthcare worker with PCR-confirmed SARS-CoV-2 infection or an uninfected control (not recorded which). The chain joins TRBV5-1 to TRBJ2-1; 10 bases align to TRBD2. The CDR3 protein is CASSWGLAGAYNEQFF. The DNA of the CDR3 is TGCGCCAGCAGCTGGGGGCTAGCGGGAGCCTACAATGAGCAGTTCTTC.